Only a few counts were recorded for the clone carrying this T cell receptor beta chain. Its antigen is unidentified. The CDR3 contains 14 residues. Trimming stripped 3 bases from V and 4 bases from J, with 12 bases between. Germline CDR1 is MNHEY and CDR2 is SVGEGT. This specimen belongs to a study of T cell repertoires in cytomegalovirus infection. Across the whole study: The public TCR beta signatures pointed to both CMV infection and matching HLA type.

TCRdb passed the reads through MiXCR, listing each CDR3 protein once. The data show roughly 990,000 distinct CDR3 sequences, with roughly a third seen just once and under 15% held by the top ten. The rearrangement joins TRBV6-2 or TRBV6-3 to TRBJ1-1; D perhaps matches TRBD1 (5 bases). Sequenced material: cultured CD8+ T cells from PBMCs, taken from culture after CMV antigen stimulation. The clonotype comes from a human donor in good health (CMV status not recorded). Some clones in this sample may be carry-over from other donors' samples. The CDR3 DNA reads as TGTGCCAGCAGTTATCCCGGGGCTCCCACTGAAGCTTTCTTT. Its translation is CASSYPGAPTEAFF.